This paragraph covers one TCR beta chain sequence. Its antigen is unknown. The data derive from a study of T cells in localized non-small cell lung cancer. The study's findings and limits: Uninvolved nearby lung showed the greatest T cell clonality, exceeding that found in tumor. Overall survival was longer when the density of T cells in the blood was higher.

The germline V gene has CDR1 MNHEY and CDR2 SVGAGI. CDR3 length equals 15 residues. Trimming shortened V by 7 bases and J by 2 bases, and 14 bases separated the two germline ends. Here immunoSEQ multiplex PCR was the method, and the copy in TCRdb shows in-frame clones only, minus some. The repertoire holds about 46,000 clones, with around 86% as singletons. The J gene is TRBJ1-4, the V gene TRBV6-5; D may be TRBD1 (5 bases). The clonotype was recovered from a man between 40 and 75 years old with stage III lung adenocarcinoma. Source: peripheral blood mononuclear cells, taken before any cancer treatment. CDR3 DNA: TGTGCCAGCAAGGGGTCTCGGGAGACTAATGAAAAACTGTTTTTT. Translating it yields CASKGSRETNEKLFF.